This T cell receptor beta chain was recorded in a study of cytomegalovirus exposure and HLA in healthy donors. Study-level findings and limits: The authors considered a cluster of highly shared sequence variants likely to be a sequencing artifact. The availability of immune exposure information extended only to CMV serostatus. Fewer N-insertions (relative to the roughly 670-donor mean) were reportedly seen in an Asian-associated ancestry cluster in a later analysis. Upon later analysis, TCR association rates were observed to vary by HLA locus, being highest for DRB1 and lowest for HLA-C.

Remarks on this clone: Its antigen is unknown.

CDR1 is SGHRS and CDR2 is YFSETQ in the germline V gene. The CDR3 is made up of 16 amino acids. V lost 1 base, J lost 5 bases, and 8 bases stayed unmatched. A multiplex PCR was run with 60 Vbeta primers and 13 Jbeta primers. Profiling relied on immunoSEQ multiplex PCR, and the TCRdb table lists in-frame clones only, not all of them. This sample carries 130,000 to 150,000 clones, approximately 84% of them seen once, and the ten largest clones take roughly 10%. The sequence derives from a woman aged 60-70 years in good health and CMV-seropositive. This rearrangement joins TRBV5-1 to TRBJ1-4, with 7 bases aligning to TRBD1. Sequences were obtained from PBMCs. CDR3 sequence (DNA): TGCGCCAGCAGCTTGTCATTACAGGGGAAAAATGAAAAACTGTTTTTT. Residues: CASSLSLQGKNEKLFF.